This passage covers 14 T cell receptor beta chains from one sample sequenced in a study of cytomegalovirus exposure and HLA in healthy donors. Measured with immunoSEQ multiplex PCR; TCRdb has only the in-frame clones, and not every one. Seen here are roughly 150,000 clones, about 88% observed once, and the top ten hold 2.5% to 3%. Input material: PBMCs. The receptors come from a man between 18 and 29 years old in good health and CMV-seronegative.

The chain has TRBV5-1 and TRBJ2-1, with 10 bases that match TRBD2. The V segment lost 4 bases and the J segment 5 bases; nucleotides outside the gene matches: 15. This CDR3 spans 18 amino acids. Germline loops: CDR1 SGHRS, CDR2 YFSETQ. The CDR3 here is CASSIPRGASGSHNEQFF. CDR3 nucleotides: TGCGCCAGCAGCATACCCCGGGGGGCTAGCGGGAGCCACAATGAGCAGTTCTTC.

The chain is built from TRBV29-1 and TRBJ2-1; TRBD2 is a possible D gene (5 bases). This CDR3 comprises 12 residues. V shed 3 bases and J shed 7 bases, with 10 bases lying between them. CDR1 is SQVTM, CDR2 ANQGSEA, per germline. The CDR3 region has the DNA TGCAGCGTTGATGGCAGGAGGAATGAGCAGTTCTTC. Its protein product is CSVDGRRNEQFF.

The CDR3 spells CAITPGQNTEAFF. As DNA, the CDR3 is TGTGCCATCACTCCAGGGCAGAACACTGAAGCTTTCTTT. This chain connects TRBV10-3 to TRBJ1-1, with TRBD1 as a possible D gene (5 bases). V was clipped by 7 bases and J by 1 base, with 10 bases between them. From germline, CDR1 is ENHRY and CDR2 SYGVKD. CDR3 size: 13 residues.

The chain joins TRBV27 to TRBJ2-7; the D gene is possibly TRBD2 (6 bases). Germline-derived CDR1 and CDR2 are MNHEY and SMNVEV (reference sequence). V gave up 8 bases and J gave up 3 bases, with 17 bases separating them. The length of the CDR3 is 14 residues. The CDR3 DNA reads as TGTGCCAGCGGAGAGGGACTGTCCCGCTACGAGCAGTACTTC. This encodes CASGEGLSRYEQYF.

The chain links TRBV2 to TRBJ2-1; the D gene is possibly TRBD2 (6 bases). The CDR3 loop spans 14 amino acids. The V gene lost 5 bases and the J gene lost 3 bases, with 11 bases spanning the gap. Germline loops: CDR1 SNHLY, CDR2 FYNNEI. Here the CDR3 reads CASSPAGRYNEQFF. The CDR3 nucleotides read TGTGCCAGCAGTCCAGCGGGCCGCTACAATGAGCAGTTCTTC.

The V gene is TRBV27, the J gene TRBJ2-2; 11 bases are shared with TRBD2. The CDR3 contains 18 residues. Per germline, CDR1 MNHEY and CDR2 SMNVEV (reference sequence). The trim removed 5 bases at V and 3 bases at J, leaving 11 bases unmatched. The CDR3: CASSPRRTSGPYTGELFF. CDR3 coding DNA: TGTGCCAGCAGTCCTCGTCGGACTAGCGGGCCTTACACCGGGGAGCTGTTTTTT.

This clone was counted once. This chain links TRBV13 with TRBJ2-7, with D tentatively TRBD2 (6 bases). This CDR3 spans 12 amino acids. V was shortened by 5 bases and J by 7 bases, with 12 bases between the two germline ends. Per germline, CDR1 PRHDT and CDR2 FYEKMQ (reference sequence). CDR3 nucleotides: TGTGCCAGCAGCGCGGGGACCGGGGAGCAGTACTTC. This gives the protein CASSAGTGEQYF. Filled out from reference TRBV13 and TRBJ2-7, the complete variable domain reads AAGVIQSPRHLIKEKRETATLKCYPIPRHDTVYWYQQGPGQDPQFLISFYEKMQSDKGSIPDRFSAQQFSDYHSELNMSSLELGDSALYFCASSAGTGEQYFGPGTRLTVT.

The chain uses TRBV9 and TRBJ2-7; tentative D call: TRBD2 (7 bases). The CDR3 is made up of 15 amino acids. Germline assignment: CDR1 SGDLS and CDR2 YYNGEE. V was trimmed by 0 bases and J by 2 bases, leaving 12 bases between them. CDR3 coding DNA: TGTGCCAGCAGCGTAGATGCGGGGGCAACCTACGAGCAGTACTTC. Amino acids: CASSVDAGATYEQYF.

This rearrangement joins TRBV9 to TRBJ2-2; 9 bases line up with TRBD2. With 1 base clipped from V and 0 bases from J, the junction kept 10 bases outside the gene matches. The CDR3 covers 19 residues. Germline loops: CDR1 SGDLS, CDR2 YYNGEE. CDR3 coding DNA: TGTGCCAGCAGCGTATATCCTAGCGGGACTTCTCCGAACACCGGGGAGCTGTTTTTT. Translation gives CASSVYPSGTSPNTGELFF.

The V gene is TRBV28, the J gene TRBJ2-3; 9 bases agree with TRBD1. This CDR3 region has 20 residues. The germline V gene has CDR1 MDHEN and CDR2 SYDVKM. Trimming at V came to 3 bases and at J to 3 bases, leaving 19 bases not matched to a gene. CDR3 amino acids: CASSFPTGGINIVRTDTQYF. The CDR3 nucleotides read TGTGCCAGCAGTTTTCCGACAGGGGGAATAAATATAGTACGGACAGATACGCAGTATTTT.

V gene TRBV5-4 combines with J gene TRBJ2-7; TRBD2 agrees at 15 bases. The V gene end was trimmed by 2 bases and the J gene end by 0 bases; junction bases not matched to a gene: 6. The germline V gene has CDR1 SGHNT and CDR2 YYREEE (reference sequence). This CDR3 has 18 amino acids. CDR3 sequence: CASSFGTSGRRSSYEQYF. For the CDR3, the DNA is TGTGCCAGCAGCTTCGGGACTAGCGGGAGGAGGAGCTCCTACGAGCAGTACTTC. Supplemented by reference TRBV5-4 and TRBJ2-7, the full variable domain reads ETGVTQSPTHLIKTRGQQVTLRCSSQSGHNTVSWYQQALGQGPQFIFQYYREEENGRGNFPPRFSGLQFPNYSSELNVNALELDDSALYLCASSFGTSGRRSSYEQYFGPGTRLTVT.

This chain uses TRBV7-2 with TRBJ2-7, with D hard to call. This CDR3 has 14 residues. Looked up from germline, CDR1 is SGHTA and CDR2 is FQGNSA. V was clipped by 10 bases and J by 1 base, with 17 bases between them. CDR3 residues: CATLPDFQSYEQYF. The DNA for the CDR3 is TGTGCCACCCTACCAGACTTCCAGTCCTACGAGCAGTACTTC. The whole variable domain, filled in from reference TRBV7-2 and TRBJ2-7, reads GAGVSQSPSNKVTEKGKDVELRCDPISGHTALYWYRQSLGQGLEFLIYFQGNSAPDKSGLPSDRFSAERTGGSVSTLTIQRTQQEDSAVYLCATLPDFQSYEQYFGPGTRLTVT.

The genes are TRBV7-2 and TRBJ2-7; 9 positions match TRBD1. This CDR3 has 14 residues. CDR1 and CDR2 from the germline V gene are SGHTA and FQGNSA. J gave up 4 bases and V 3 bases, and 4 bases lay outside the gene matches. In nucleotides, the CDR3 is TGTGCCAGCAGCTTTACACAGGGGGCGTACGAGCAGTACTTC. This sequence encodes CASSFTQGAYEQYF.

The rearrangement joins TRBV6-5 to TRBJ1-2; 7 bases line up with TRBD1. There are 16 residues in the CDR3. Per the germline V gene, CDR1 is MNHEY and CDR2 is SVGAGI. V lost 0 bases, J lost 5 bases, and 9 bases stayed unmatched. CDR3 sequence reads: CASSYSGQARIYGYTF. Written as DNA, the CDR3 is TGTGCCAGCAGTTACTCCGGACAGGCGAGAATTTATGGCTACACCTTC.